The following is a T cell receptor beta chain sequence with its context. Sequencing used immunoSEQ multiplex PCR; TCRdb keeps in-frame clones, though not all of them. The sample contains fewer than 200,000 clones, 80% to 90% of which appear only once. Germline V lookup: CDR1 SNHLY, CDR2 FYNNEI. The CDR3 spans 13 residues. V was trimmed by 7 bases and J by 1 base, leaving 10 bases between them. This sample was included in a study of T cell responses to AZD1222 COVID-19 vaccine. Source: peripheral blood, taken on day 0 of AZD1222 vaccination. The clonotype originates from an adult in good health. The V call is TRBV2, the J call TRBJ2-5; D is uncertain. DNA for the CDR3: TGTGCCAGCAATATTCTTGTCCAAGAGACCCAGTACTTC. Protein: CASNILVQETQYF. Full variable domain (rest looked up from reference TRBV2 and TRBJ2-5): EPEVTQTPSHQVTQMGQEVILRCVPISNHLYFYWYRQILGQKVEFLVSFYNNEISEKSEIFDDQFSVERPDGSNFTLKIRSTKLEDSAMYFCASNILVQETQYFGPGTRLLVL.